This TCR beta chain comes out of a study of cytomegalovirus exposure and HLA in healthy donors. As for the study in general: Caucasian-associated ancestry cluster membership applied to around 76% of under 450 genotyped donors.

13 Jbeta primers and 60 Vbeta primers were used for the PCR. Using immunoSEQ multiplex PCR, the repertoire was profiled, and TCRdb retains in-frame clones only, with some absent. The data hold 150,000 to 200,000 clones, with approximately 67% observed a single time. This clone was detected a few times. Its target is not known. CDR3 length equals 15 residues. The germline V gene encodes CDR1 SQVTM and CDR2 ANQGSEA. Trimming took off 4 bases at V and 4 bases at J, with 19 bases between the two ends. Study results and caveats: A prior analysis recorded that most TCR beta V segments were productive about 87% or about 30% of the time. According to a later analysis, most TCR beta chains associated with CMV appeared HLA-restricted. TCR beta sequences numbering some 17,000 were associated with HLA alleles at 0.05 false discovery rate in a later analysis.

The J gene is TRBJ1-2, the V gene TRBV29-1; D is unresolved. The source is a woman aged 18 to 35 in good health and CMV-seropositive. Sequenced material: PBMCs. The DNA of the CDR3 is TGCAGCGTTGCGCGGGCAGAACCTGGTAGCTATGGCTACACCTTC. Translated: CSVARAEPGSYGYTF.